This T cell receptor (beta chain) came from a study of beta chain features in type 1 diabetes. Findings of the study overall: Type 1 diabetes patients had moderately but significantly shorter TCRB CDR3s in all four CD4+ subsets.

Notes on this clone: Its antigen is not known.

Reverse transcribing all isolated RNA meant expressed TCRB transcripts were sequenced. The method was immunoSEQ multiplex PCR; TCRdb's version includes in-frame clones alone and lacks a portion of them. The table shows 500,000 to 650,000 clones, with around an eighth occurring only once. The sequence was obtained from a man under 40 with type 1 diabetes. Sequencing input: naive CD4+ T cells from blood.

This chain's CDR3 is CASDGDHKNIQYF. The CDR3 region has the DNA TGTGCCAGCGATGGGGACCATAAAAACATTCAGTACTTC. The chain carries TRBV28 and TRBJ2-4; D possibly matches TRBD1 or TRBD2 (5 bases each). CDR1 is MDHEN and CDR2 is SYDVKM in the germline V gene. With 8 bases removed from V and 4 bases from J, the gap between germline ends came to 12 bases. The CDR3 loop spans 13 amino acids.